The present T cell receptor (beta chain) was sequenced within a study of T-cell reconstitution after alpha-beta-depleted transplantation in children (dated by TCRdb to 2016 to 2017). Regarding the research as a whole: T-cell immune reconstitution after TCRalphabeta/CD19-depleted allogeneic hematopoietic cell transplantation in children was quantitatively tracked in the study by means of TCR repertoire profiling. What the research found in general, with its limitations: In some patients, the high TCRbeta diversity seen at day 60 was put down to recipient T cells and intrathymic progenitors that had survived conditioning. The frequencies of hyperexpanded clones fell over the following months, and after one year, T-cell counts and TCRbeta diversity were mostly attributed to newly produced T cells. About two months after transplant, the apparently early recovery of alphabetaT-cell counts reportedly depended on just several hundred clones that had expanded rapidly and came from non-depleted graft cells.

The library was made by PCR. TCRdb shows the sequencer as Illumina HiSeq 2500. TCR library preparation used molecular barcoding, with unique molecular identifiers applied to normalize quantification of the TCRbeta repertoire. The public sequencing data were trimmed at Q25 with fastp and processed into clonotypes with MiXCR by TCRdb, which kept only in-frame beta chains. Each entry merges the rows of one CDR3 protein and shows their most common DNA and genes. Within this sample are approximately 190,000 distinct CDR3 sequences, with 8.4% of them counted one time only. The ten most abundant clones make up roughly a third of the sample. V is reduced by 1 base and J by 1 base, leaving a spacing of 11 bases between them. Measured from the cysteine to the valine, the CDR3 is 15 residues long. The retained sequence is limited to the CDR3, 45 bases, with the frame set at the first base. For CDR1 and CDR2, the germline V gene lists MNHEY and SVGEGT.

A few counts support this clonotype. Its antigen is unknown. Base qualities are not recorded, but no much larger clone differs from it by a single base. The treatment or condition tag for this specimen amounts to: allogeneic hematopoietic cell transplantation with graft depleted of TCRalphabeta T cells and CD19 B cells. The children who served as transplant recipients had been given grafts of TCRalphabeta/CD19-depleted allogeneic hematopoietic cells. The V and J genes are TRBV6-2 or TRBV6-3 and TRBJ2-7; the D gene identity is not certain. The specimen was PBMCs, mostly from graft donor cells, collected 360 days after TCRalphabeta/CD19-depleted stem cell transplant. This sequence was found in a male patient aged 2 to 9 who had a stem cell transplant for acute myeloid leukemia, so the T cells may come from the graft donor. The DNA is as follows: TGTGCCAGCAGTTACTTACCGGGCTCGTCCTACGAGCAGTACGTC. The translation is CASSYLPGSSYEQYV.